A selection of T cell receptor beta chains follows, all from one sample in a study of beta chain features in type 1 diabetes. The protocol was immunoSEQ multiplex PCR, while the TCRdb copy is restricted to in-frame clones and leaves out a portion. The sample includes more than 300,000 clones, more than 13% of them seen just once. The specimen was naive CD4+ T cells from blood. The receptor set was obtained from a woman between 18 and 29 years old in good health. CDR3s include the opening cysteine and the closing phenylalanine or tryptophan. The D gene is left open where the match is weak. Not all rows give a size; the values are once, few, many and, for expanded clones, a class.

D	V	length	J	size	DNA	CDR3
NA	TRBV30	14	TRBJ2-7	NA	TGTGCCTGGAGTGTCCGGGACTCCACCTACGAGCAGTACTTC	CAWSVRDSTYEQYF
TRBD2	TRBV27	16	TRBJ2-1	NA	TGTGCCAGCAGTTTGTATCAGGCTAGCGGGGGGGCTGAGCAGTTCTTC	CASSLYQASGGAEQFF
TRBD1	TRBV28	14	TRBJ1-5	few	TGTGCCAGCAGTTTTGGAGGGGGCGCTCAGCCCCAGCATTTT	CASSFGGGAQPQHF
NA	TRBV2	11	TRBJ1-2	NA	TGTGCCAGCAGACTCTACTATGGCTACACCTTC	CASRLYYGYTF
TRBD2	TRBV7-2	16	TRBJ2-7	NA	TGTGCCAGCAGCCGGGCCCCTAGCGGGAGTTCCTACGAGCAGTACTTC	CASSRAPSGSSYEQYF
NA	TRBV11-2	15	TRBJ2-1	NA	TGTGCCAGCAAGTTTACGGGGAGCTCCTACAATGAGCAGTTCTTC	CASKFTGSSYNEQFF
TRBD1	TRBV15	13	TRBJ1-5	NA	TGTGCCACCAGCAGGGACAGGGGTCAGCCCCAGCATTTT	CATSRDRGQPQHF
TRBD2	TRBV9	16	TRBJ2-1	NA	TGTGCCAGCAGCGTAGCTACTGGAGGACTAGCATATGAGCAGTTCTTC	CASSVATGGLAYEQFF
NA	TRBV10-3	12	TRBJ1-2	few	TGTGCCATCAGTGAGGGTACCAGGGGCTACACCTTC	CAISEGTRGYTF
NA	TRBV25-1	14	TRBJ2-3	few	TGTGCCAGCAGTGCACTAGCATTCGGGGATACGCAGTATTTT	CASSALAFGDTQYF
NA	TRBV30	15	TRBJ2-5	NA	TGTGCCTGGAGTGTAACGGGGTACCCCGGAGAGACCCAGTACTTC	CAWSVTGYPGETQYF
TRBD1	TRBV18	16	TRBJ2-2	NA	TGTGCCAGCTCCCTCGGGACAGGGGGAAGCACCGGGGAGCTGTTTTTT	CASSLGTGGSTGELFF